Shown below are 27 T cell receptor beta chains from a single sample sequenced in a study of brain T cells in children with intractable seizures (dated by TCRdb to about 2021). The library was built by means of the immunoSEQ multiplex PCR assay. The immuneACCESS repertoire file appears here via TCRdb, limited to in-frame rearrangements. These files lack a portion of the clones; in checked studies, under half of the deficit traces to unresolved V genes, and the cause of the others is not known. The sample has around 44,000 clones on record, 75% to 95% of them singletons. The ten largest clones represent 6.3% of the sample. According to the study, the label for this sample's time point signals: resected brain tissue, or blood drawn just prior to surgery. Source: peripheral blood, taken at surgery. The receptor set was obtained from a girl aged 2-9 years with tuberous sclerosis and intractable seizures.

This chain links TRBV19 with TRBJ1-2, with a tentative D call TRBD1 (5 bases). V gave up 8 bases and J gave up 4 bases, with 8 bases separating them. There are 11 residues in the CDR3. From germline, CDR1 is LNHDA and CDR2 SQIVND (reference sequence). The CDR3 DNA is TGTGCCAGTTCCGACAGCTATGGCTACACCTTC. As protein: CASSDSYGYTF.

The chain recombines TRBV30 with TRBJ2-3, with D perhaps matching TRBD2 (6 bases). V shed 3 bases and J shed 10 bases, with 14 bases lying between them. Germline assignment: CDR1 GTSNPN and CDR2 SVGIG (reference sequence). The CDR3 length is 12 residues. CDR3 residues: CAWRDPGGAQYF. CDR3 DNA: TGTGCCTGGAGGGATCCCGGAGGGGCGCAGTATTTT.

This chain uses TRBV15 with TRBJ2-3, with D possibly matching TRBD1 (6 bases). Trimming shortened V by 0 bases and J by 5 bases, and 12 bases separated the two germline ends. This CDR3 has 15 amino acids. Per germline, CDR1 LNHNV and CDR2 YYDKDF (reference sequence). CDR3 protein: CATSREGAVEDTQYF. CDR3 DNA: TGTGCCACCAGCAGAGAGGGGGCAGTTGAAGATACGCAGTATTTT. Variable domain in full (rest from reference TRBV15 and TRBJ2-3): DAMVIQNPRYQVTQFGKPVTLSCSQTLNHNVMYWYQQKSSQAPKLLFHYYDKDFNNEADTPDNFQSRRPNTSFCFLDIRSPGLGDTAMYLCATSREGAVEDTQYFGPGTRLTVL.

In its sample, this clone was seen once. The V call is TRBV5-1, the J call TRBJ2-4; no definite D call. CDR1 is SGHRS, CDR2 YFSETQ, per germline. There are 15 residues in the CDR3. The ends were cut back, 1 base at V and 8 bases at J, with 16 bases in the middle. Here the CDR3 reads CASSLRGVQVDIQYF. CDR3 bases: TGCGCCAGCAGCTTGCGCGGAGTGCAGGTGGACATTCAGTACTTC.

The chain couples TRBV2 to TRBJ1-1; no clear D gene. V lost 7 bases, J lost 0 bases, and 9 bases lay in between. The germline V gene has CDR1 SNHLY and CDR2 FYNNEI. This CDR3 has 13 amino acids. CDR3 region: CASKENMNTEAFF. The CDR3 DNA is TGTGCCAGCAAGGAGAACATGAACACTGAAGCTTTCTTT.

This chain links TRBV30 with TRBJ2-4; D is uncertain. The V gene lost 7 bases and the J gene lost 0 bases, with 13 bases spanning the gap. Germline V CDR1 and CDR2: GTSNPN, SVGIG (reference sequence). This CDR3 comprises 14 residues. The CDR3 loop is CASEWSLAKNIQYF. The CDR3 nucleotides read TGTGCCTCAGAATGGTCCCTAGCCAAAAACATTCAGTACTTC.

The chain links TRBV4-1 to TRBJ2-1; D not resolved. The CDR3 loop spans 14 amino acids. Trimming stripped 0 bases from V and 5 bases from J, with 8 bases between. Looked up from germline, CDR1 is MGHRA and CDR2 is YSYEKL. In nucleotides, the CDR3 is TGCGCCAGCAGCCAAGATTTGGGTCACAATGAGCAGTTCTTC. As protein: CASSQDLGHNEQFF.

This chain uses TRBV5-6 with TRBJ1-1, with TRBD1 identical over 8 bases. This CDR3 has 14 amino acids. Germline CDR1 reads SGHDT; CDR2 reads YYEEEE. The trim removed 4 bases at V and 3 bases at J, leaving 5 bases unmatched. The CDR3 DNA follows: TGTGCCAGCAGCCCGACAGGGGCCGACACTGAAGCTTTCTTT. It translates to CASSPTGADTEAFF.

The genes are TRBV2 and TRBJ2-7; weak D call: TRBD1 (7 bases). Trimming shortened V by 4 bases and J by 4 bases, and 14 bases separated the two germline ends. The CDR3 runs 14 residues. Germline CDR1 is SNHLY and CDR2 is FYNNEI. CDR3 sequence (DNA): TGTGCCAGCAGTGCGGGCAGGGGGGAATACGAGCAGTACGTC. This sequence encodes CASSAGRGEYEQYV.

This chain links TRBV24-1 with TRBJ1-2, with unresolved D. The V and J ends lost 3 bases and 6 bases respectively, with 7 bases between them. The CDR3 spans 12 residues. Germline loops: CDR1 KGHDR, CDR2 SFDVKD. CDR3 in DNA: TGTGCCACCAGTGATCGGACGGATGGCTACACCTTC. Amino acids: CATSDRTDGYTF.

This clone appeared once. The V gene is TRBV7-8, the J gene TRBJ1-2; D not certain. Germline-derived CDR1 and CDR2 are SGHVS and FQNEAQ. CDR3 length: 17 residues. Trimming pared 5 bases from V and 1 base from J, leaving 20 bases between. CDR3 nucleotide sequence: TGTGCCAGCAGCCCATCGAGCTCGTCTTACAATAACTATGGCTACACCTTC. Protein: CASSPSSSSYNNYGYTF.

This chain uses TRBV19 with TRBJ2-1; D remains ambiguous. Germline V gene data show CDR1 as LNHDA and CDR2 as SQIVND (reference sequence). V lost 6 bases and J lost 0, with 15 bases in between. The CDR3 contains 16 residues. The CDR3 spells CASSPPDSSSYNEQFF. The CDR3 bases are TGTGCCAGTAGCCCACCCGACTCTAGCTCCTACAATGAGCAGTTCTTC.

This clone was seen once. The genes are TRBV27 and TRBJ1-5; 7 bases are a match to TRBD1. Per the germline V gene, CDR1 is MNHEY and CDR2 is SMNVEV (reference sequence). CDR3 length: 15 residues. J was trimmed by 5 bases and V by 5 bases; bases with no gene match: 9. DNA of the CDR3: TGTGCCAGCAGTCACCGGGACAGTAGGGATCAGCCCCAGCATTTT. This codes for CASSHRDSRDQPQHF.

J is TRBJ1-2 and V is TRBV15, with 10 bases lining up with TRBD1. Germline trimming cut 0 bases from V and 5 bases from J; bases unmatched to any gene: 3. CDR3 length: 15 residues. The germline gives CDR1 LNHNV, CDR2 YYDKDF (reference sequence). CDR3 sequence: CATSRDRGQGYGYTF. For the CDR3, the DNA is TGTGCCACCAGCAGAGATAGGGGACAGGGGTATGGCTACACCTTC. The entire variable domain, with the rest obtained from reference TRBV15 and TRBJ1-2, is as follows: DAMVIQNPRYQVTQFGKPVTLSCSQTLNHNVMYWYQQKSSQAPKLLFHYYDKDFNNEADTPDNFQSRRPNTSFCFLDIRSPGLGDTAMYLCATSRDRGQGYGYTFGSGTRLTVV.

The chain has TRBV10-2 and TRBJ2-1; D is ambiguous. The length of the CDR3 is 11 residues. The germline V and J ends were trimmed by 7 bases and 6 bases, with 7 bases remaining between them. The germline V gene has CDR1 WSHSY and CDR2 SAAADI. The CDR3: CASKEVNEQFF. The DNA for the CDR3 is TGCGCCAGCAAGGAAGTCAATGAGCAGTTCTTC.

The rearrangement joins TRBV9 to TRBJ2-3; 10 nucleotides agree with TRBD2. The CDR3 is made up of 15 amino acids. Germline V lookup: CDR1 SGDLS, CDR2 YYNGEE. V gave up 4 bases and J gave up 5 bases; unmatched junction bases: 7. This chain's CDR3 is CASSTSGGAGDTQYF. The CDR3 coding sequence is TGTGCCAGCAGCACCAGCGGGGGGGCAGGAGATACGCAGTATTTT.

The chain joins TRBV24-1 to TRBJ1-5; D is ambiguous. Deletions cut 5 bases from V and 6 bases from J, with 13 bases between. The CDR3 has 14 residues. The germline V gene encodes CDR1 KGHDR and CDR2 SFDVKD. CDR3 in amino acids: CATSVGSGSQPQHF. The CDR3 region has the DNA TGTGCCACCAGTGTGGGTTCGGGTAGTCAGCCCCAGCATTTT.

This chain links TRBV21-1 with TRBJ1-2; the table's D gene call, TRBD1, was not cross checked with the DNA. TRBV21-1 is a pseudogene. This CDR3 comprises 15 residues. The chain's CDR3 is CASSKGTDSNYGYTF. The CDR3 DNA reads as TGTGCCAGCAGCAAGGGGACAGATTCCAACTATGGCTACACCTTC.

The chain combines TRBV5-1 with TRBJ2-7; the match to TRBD2 covers 9 bases. This CDR3 is 13 amino acids long. The J segment lost 3 bases and the V segment lost 6 bases, leaving 4 bases of the junction unmatched. Per germline, CDR1 SGHRS and CDR2 YFSETQ. The CDR3 DNA is TGCGCCAGCATTGCGACTAGCGGCTACGAGCAGTACGTC. Amino acids: CASIATSGYEQYV.

The chain joins TRBV18 to TRBJ1-5, with 7 bases that match TRBD1. The CDR3 is made up of 14 amino acids. Trimming cost V 4 bases and J 4 bases; bases outside gene matches: 4. Germline-derived CDR1 and CDR2 are KGHSH and LQKENI. The CDR3 DNA sequence: TGTGCCAGCTCACAGGACAGGCTAAATCAGCCCCAGCATTTT. Its translation: CASSQDRLNQPQHF.

This clone was detected once. The chain joins TRBV2 to TRBJ2-2; a possible D gene is TRBD1 (5 bases). CDR1 SNHLY and CDR2 FYNNEI come from the germline V gene. The V end lost 4 bases, the J end lost 3 bases, and 9 bases lay between the germline ends. The CDR3 contains 14 residues. CDR3 DNA sequence: TGTGCCAGCAGTGTTGTGACAGACACCGGGGAGCTGTTTTTT. It translates to CASSVVTDTGELFF.

This clone was counted only a few times. The chain recombines TRBV6-5 with TRBJ1-6; no clear D gene. The length of the CDR3 is 14 residues. Germline V gene lookup returns CDR1 MNHEY and CDR2 SVGAGI. V was pared by 4 bases and J by 9 bases, with 13 bases between. The CDR3 DNA is TGTGCCAGCAGTTCTCCAAATATGGGTTCACCCCTCCACTTT. The encoded protein is CASSSPNMGSPLHF.

The rearrangement uses TRBV18 and TRBJ2-7; 12 positions agree with TRBD1. Germline loops: CDR1 KGHSH, CDR2 LQKENI. This CDR3 has 18 amino acids. Trimming at V came to 4 bases and at J to 1 base, leaving 11 bases not matched to a gene. CDR3 residues: CASSLQGQGAGESYEQYF. The CDR3 nucleotides read TGTGCCAGCTCACTCCAGGGACAGGGGGCAGGGGAGTCCTACGAGCAGTACTTC.

This chain joins TRBV3-1 (or the pseudogene TRBV3-2) and TRBJ2-7, with D possibly called TRBD1 or TRBD2 (7 bases each). Germline V gene lookup returns CDR1 LGHDT and CDR2 YNNKEL (reference sequence). V was shortened by 3 bases and J by 6 bases, with 15 bases between the two germline ends. This CDR3 region has 14 residues. The CDR3 region is CASSHSTGRVEQYF. The CDR3 region has the DNA TGTGCCAGCAGCCATTCGACAGGGAGGGTCGAGCAGTACTTC.

This rearrangement joins TRBV28 to TRBJ1-5; TRBD1 aligns across 9 bases. V lost 5 bases and J lost 7; bases outside the gene matches: 6. The CDR3 totals 14 residues. Germline V gene lookup returns CDR1 MDHEN and CDR2 SYDVKM. For the CDR3, the DNA is TGTGCCAGCAGTCCGGACAGGGGCGGGCAGCCCCAGCATTTT. It encodes CASSPDRGGQPQHF.

The chain links TRBV18 to TRBJ1-2; tentatively, D is TRBD1 (5 bases). The CDR3 is 12 amino acids. The V gene lost 6 bases and the J gene lost 8 bases, with 13 bases spanning the gap. Germline V lookup: CDR1 KGHSH, CDR2 LQKENI. The CDR3 DNA reads TGTGCCAGCTCGACGGGGAGGGGCGGCTACACCTTC. Residues: CASSTGRGGYTF. Together with reference TRBV18 and TRBJ1-2, the CDR3 gives the full variable domain: NAGVMQNPRHLVRRRGQEARLRCSPMKGHSHVYWYRQLPEEGLKFMVYLQKENIIDESGMPKERFSAEFPKEGPSILRIQQVVRGDSAAYFCASSTGRGGYTFGSGTRLTVV.

The V and J genes are TRBV2 and TRBJ2-3; D gene ambiguous. V was clipped by 4 bases and J by 2 bases, with 7 bases between them. Per the germline V gene, CDR1 is SNHLY and CDR2 is FYNNEI. This CDR3 contains 13 residues. In DNA form, the CDR3 reads TGTGCCAGCAGTGTTAAGTCCACAGATACGCAGTATTTT. Translating gives CASSVKSTDTQYF.